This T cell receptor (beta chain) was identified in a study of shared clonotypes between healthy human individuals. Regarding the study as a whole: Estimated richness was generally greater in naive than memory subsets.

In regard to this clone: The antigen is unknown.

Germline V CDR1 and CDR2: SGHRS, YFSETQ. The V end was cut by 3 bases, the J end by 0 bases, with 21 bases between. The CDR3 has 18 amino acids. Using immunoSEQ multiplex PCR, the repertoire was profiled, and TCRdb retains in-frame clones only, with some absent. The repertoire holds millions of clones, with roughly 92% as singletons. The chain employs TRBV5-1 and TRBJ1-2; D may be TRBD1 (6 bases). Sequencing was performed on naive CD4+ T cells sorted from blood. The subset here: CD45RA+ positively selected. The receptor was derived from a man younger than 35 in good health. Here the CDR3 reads CASSSSSDRNVSNYGYTF. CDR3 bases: TGCGCCAGCAGCTCTTCGAGTGACAGGAATGTTTCTAACTATGGCTACACCTTC.